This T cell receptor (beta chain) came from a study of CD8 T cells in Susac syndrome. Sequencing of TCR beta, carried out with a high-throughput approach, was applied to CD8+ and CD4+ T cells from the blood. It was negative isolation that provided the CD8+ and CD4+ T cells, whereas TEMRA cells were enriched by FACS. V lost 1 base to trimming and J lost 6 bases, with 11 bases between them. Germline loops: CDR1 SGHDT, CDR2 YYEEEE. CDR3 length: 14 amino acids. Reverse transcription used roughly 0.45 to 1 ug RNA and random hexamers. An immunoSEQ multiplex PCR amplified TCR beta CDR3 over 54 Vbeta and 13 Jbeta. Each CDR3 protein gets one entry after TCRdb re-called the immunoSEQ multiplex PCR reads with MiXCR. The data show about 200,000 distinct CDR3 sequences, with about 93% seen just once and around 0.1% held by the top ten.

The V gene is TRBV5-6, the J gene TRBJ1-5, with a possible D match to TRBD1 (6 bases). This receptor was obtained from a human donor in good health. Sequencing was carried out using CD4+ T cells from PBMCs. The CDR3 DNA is TGTGCCAGCAGCTTGTCGGGGGGCTTTCAGCCCCAGCATTTT. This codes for CASSLSGGFQPQHF. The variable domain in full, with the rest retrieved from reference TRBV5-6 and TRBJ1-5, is DAGVTQSPTHLIKTRGQQVTLRCSPKSGHDTVSWYQQALGQGPQFIFQYYEEEERQRGNFPDRFSGHQFPNYSSELNVNALLLGDSALYLCASSLSGGFQPQHFGDGTRLSIL.